These 7 T cell receptor beta chains were all obtained from the same sample, sequenced in a study of blood T cell repertoires in COVID-19. Using immunoSEQ multiplex PCR, the repertoire was profiled, and TCRdb retains in-frame clones only, with some absent. The sample carries more than 300,000 clones, roughly 85% recorded once. Sequencing was performed on PBMCs or T cells enriched from blood (not recorded which). The receptor set was obtained from a woman aged 25 to 45 who had recovered from COVID-19.

This chain joins TRBV19 and TRBJ1-2; TRBD1 might be the D (5 bases). V dropped 7 bases and J dropped 5 bases, with 32 bases sitting between them. CDR1 LNHDA and CDR2 SQIVND come from the germline V gene (reference sequence). The CDR3 contains 19 residues. The CDR3 DNA sequence: TGTGCCAGTACCGCAAGAACCTCCGCGGGGGACGCGGGTCGGTATGGCTACACCTTC. Protein sequence: CASTARTSAGDAGRYGYTF.

The rearrangement joins TRBV30 to TRBJ2-5, with D maybe TRBD1 (6 bases). The V gene's germline CDR1 is GTSNPN and CDR2 SVGIG (reference sequence). Trimming took off 6 bases at V and 4 bases at J, with 15 bases between the two ends. The CDR3 totals 13 residues. In DNA, the CDR3 is TGTGCCTGTTCCAGGGGAAGCCGAGAGACCCAGTACTTC. This translates into CACSRGSRETQYF.

The chain carries TRBV19 and TRBJ1-2; TRBD1 aligns across 7 bases. Trimming removed 3 bases from V and 3 bases from J; junction bases left unmatched: 13. CDR3 length equals 17 residues. The germline CDR1 and CDR2 sequences are LNHDA and SQIVND (reference sequence). The CDR3 nucleotides read TGTGCCAGTAGTATTAATGGGGTCACGGGACAGCACTATGGCTACACCTTC. This translates into CASSINGVTGQHYGYTF.

In its sample, this clone was seen once. The CDR3 loop reads CASSSAIGGQYF. The CDR3 nucleotides read TGTGCCAGCAGCTCCGCCATAGGAGGGCAGTACTTC. This rearrangement joins TRBV5-6 to TRBJ2-7, with D possibly matching TRBD2 (5 bases). From germline, CDR1 is SGHDT and CDR2 YYEEEE. Between the trimmed V and J ends, which lost 3 bases and 9 bases, there was a span of 13 bases. The CDR3 spans 12 residues.

The chain couples TRBV5-1 to TRBJ2-3; D is perhaps TRBD1 (5 bases). The ends were cut back, 0 bases at V and 3 bases at J, with 14 bases in the middle. The CDR3 sequence is 16 residues long. Germline V gene sequence: CDR1 SGHRS, CDR2 YFSETQ. CDR3 region: CASSLVGATVTDTQYF. For the CDR3, the DNA is TGCGCCAGCAGCTTGGTTGGGGCAACCGTAACAGATACGCAGTATTTT.

This clone occurred once. This chain joins TRBV19 and TRBJ1-1, with 8 nucleotides matching TRBD1. Germline lookup yields CDR1 LNHDA and CDR2 SQIVND (reference sequence). Trimming at V came to 5 bases and at J to 3 bases, leaving 11 bases not matched to a gene. The CDR3 totals 16 residues. The CDR3 sequence: CASSEGTGPMDTEAFF. For the CDR3, the DNA is TGTGCCAGTAGTGAGGGGACAGGACCAATGGACACTGAAGCTTTCTTT.

This clone was seen more than once but under ten times. The V and J genes are TRBV5-1 and TRBJ1-1; unclear D gene. CDR3 length: 13 amino acids. Trimming removed 5 bases from V and 3 bases from J, with 11 bases in between. CDR1 is SGHRS, CDR2 YFSETQ, per germline. CDR3 sequence reads: CASSGSADTEAFF. Written as DNA, the CDR3 is TGCGCCAGCAGTGGGTCGGCGGACACTGAAGCTTTCTTT.